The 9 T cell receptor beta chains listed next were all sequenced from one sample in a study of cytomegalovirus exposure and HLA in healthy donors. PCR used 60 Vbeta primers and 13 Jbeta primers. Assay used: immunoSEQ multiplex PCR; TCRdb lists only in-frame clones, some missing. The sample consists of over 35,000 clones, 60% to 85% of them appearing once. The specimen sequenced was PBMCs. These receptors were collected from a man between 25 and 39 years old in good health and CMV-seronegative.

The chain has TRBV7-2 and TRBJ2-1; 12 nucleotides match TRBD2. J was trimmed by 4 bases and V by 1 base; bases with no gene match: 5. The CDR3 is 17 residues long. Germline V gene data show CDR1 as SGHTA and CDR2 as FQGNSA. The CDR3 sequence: CASSLVGTSGPYNEQFF. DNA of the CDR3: TGTGCCAGCAGCTTAGTAGGGACTAGCGGGCCTTACAATGAGCAGTTCTTC.

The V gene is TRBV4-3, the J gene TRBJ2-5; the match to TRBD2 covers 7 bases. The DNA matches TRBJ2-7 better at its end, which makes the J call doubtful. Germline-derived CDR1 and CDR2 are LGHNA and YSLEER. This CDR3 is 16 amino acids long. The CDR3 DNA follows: TGCGCCAGCAGCCAAGGTTCTAGCAGGGAGGGCTACGAGCAGTACTTC. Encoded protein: CASSQGSSREGYEQYF.

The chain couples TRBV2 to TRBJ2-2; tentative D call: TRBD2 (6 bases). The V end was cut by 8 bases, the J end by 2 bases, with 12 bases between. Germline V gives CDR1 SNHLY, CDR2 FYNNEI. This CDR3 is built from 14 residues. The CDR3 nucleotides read TGTGCCAGCCGGCGGAGGGTAAACACCGGGGAGCTGTTTTTT. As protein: CASRRRVNTGELFF.

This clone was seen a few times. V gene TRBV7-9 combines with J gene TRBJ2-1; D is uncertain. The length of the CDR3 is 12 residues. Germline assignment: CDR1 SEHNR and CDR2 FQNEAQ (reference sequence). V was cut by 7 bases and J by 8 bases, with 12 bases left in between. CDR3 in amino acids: CASTLGWDEQFF. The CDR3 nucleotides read TGTGCCAGCACCCTAGGTTGGGATGAGCAGTTCTTC.

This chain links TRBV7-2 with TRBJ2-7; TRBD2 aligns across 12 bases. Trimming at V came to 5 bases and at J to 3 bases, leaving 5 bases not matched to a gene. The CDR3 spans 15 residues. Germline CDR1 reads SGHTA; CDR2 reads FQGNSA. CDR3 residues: CASSPTLAGGYEQYF. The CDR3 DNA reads TGTGCCAGCAGCCCGACACTAGCGGGAGGCTACGAGCAGTACTTC.

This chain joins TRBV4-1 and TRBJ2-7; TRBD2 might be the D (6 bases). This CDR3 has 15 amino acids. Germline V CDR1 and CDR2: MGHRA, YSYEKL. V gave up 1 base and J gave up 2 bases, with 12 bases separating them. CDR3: CASSQVSGKTYEQYF. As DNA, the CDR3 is TGCGCCAGCAGCCAAGTTAGCGGTAAAACCTACGAGCAGTACTTC.

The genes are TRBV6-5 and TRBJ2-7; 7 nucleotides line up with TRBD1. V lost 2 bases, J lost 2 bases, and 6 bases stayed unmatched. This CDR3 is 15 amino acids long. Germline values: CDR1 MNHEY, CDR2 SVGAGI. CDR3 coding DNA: TGTGCCAGCAGTTACACAGGGGCTACTACCTACGAGCAGTACTTC. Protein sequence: CASSYTGATTYEQYF.

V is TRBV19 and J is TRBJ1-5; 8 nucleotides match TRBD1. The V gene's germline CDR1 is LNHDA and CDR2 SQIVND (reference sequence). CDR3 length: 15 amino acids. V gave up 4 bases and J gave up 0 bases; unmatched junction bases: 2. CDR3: CASSTDRGSNQPQHF. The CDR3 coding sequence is TGTGCCAGTAGTACTGACAGGGGTAGCAATCAGCCCCAGCATTTT.

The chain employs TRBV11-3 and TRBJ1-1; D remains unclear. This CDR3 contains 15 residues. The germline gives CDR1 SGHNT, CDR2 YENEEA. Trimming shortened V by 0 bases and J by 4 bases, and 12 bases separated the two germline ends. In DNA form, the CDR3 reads TGTGCCAGCAGCTTAGATTCGAACCCCGGCACTGAAGCTTTCTTT. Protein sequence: CASSLDSNPGTEAFF.